A single sample gave rise to the 20 T cell receptor beta chains below, sequenced in a study of T cell responses to AZD1222 COVID-19 vaccine. Libraries were prepared by immunoSEQ multiplex PCR; TCRdb keeps only in-frame clonotypes and omits some of them. The sample has some 150,000 clones, approximately 91% seen once. The sequencing used peripheral blood, collected on day 0 of AZD1222 vaccination. These receptors all come from an adult in good health.

The chain has TRBV5-6 and TRBJ1-3; D ambiguous. V was clipped by 1 base and J by 0 bases, with 14 bases between them. From germline, CDR1 is SGHDT and CDR2 YYEEEE. The CDR3 totals 17 residues. The CDR3 loop reads CASSLRSRPISGNTIYF. CDR3 coding DNA: TGTGCCAGCAGCTTGAGATCCAGGCCCATCTCTGGAAACACCATATATTTT. Based on the CDR3 plus reference TRBV5-6 and TRBJ1-3, the full variable domain is DAGVTQSPTHLIKTRGQQVTLRCSPKSGHDTVSWYQQALGQGPQFIFQYYEEEERQRGNFPDRFSGHQFPNYSSELNVNALLLGDSALYLCASSLRSRPISGNTIYFGEGSWLTVV.

The chain uses TRBV2 and TRBJ2-5; no firm D call. From germline, CDR1 is SNHLY and CDR2 FYNNEI. Trimming shortened V by 8 bases and J by 5 bases, and 18 bases separated the two germline ends. This CDR3 has 14 amino acids. The CDR3 reads CASSSGPPAETQYF. CDR3 nucleotides: TGTGCCAGCTCCTCCGGGCCCCCGGCTGAGACCCAGTACTTC.

This chain uses TRBV25-1 with TRBJ1-2; possible D gene TRBD1, 6 bases. This CDR3 region has 15 residues. Germline CDR1 is MGHDK and CDR2 is SYGVNS. Trimming left V 3 bases short and J 4 bases short, with 15 bases between. This CDR3 reads CASSENRAGSYGYTF. Here the CDR3 DNA reads TGTGCCAGCAGTGAGAACAGGGCCGGGTCCTATGGCTACACCTTC.

This CDR3 reads CASSASGTRNYEQFF. DNA of the CDR3: TGTGCCAGCAGCGCTAGCGGGACAAGGAATTATGAGCAGTTCTTC. V is TRBV9 and J is TRBJ2-1; 9 bases are shared with TRBD2. With V trimmed by 3 bases and J by 8 bases, 9 bases remained unmatched. This CDR3 spans 15 amino acids. The germline V gene has CDR1 SGDLS and CDR2 YYNGEE.

This chain connects TRBV6-5 to TRBJ2-3; possibly TRBD1 or TRBD2 for D (7 bases each). Germline CDR1 reads MNHEY; CDR2 reads SVGAGI. Trimming pared 0 bases from V and 6 bases from J, leaving 16 bases between. The CDR3 has 16 residues. CDR3 sequence: CASSYSLPGGADTQYF. The CDR3 DNA reads as TGTGCCAGCAGTTACTCTCTTCCAGGGGGGGCGGATACGCAGTATTTT.

This clone was counted only a few times. This chain joins TRBV30 and TRBJ1-6; D remains ambiguous. The V gene lost 2 bases and the J gene lost 0 bases, with 8 bases spanning the gap. CDR3 length equals 15 residues. Germline CDR1 GTSNPN, CDR2 SVGIG (reference sequence). CDR3 DNA: TGTGCCTGGAGTCCACTAAGCTCCTATAATTCACCCCTCCACTTT. It translates to CAWSPLSSYNSPLHF.

The rearrangement joins TRBV2 to TRBJ2-7; D unclear. The CDR3 runs to 11 residues. The germline CDR1 and CDR2 sequences are SNHLY and FYNNEI. V dropped 7 bases and J dropped 6 bases, with 10 bases sitting between them. CDR3 nucleotide sequence: TGTGCCAGCATCGGAACCCGCGAGCAGTACTTC. Encoded protein: CASIGTREQYF. Based on the CDR3 plus reference TRBV2 and TRBJ2-7, the full variable domain is EPEVTQTPSHQVTQMGQEVILRCVPISNHLYFYWYRQILGQKVEFLVSFYNNEISEKSEIFDDQFSVERPDGSNFTLKIRSTKLEDSAMYFCASIGTREQYFGPGTRLTVT.

This clone has only one observation. J is TRBJ2-1 and V is TRBV7-9; D perhaps matches TRBD2 (6 bases). CDR1 SEHNR and CDR2 FQNEAQ come from the germline V gene (reference sequence). Trimming stripped 5 bases from V and 5 bases from J, with 10 bases between. The CDR3 is 13 amino acids. In nucleotides, the CDR3 is TGTGCCAGCAGCGTACCGGGAGACAATGAGCAGTTCTTC. It translates to CASSVPGDNEQFF. Variable domain in full (rest from reference TRBV7-9 and TRBJ2-1): DTGVSQNPRHKITKRGQNVTFRCDPISEHNRLYWYRQTLGQGPEFLTYFQNEAQLEKSRLLSDRFSAERPKGSFSTLEIQRTEQGDSAMYLCASSVPGDNEQFFGPGTRLTVL.

The V and J genes are TRBV7-2 and TRBJ1-1; 7 bases align to TRBD1. CDR3 size: 15 residues. CDR1 and CDR2 (germline): SGHTA, FQGNSA. The junction had 1 base not matched to a gene; V was cut back by 0 bases and J by 0 bases. CDR3 amino acids: CASSLAGQMNTEAFF. CDR3 nucleotides: TGTGCCAGCAGCTTAGCGGGACAGATGAACACTGAAGCTTTCTTT.

The chain carries TRBV19 and TRBJ1-5, with a tentative D call TRBD1 (6 bases). Germline values: CDR1 LNHDA, CDR2 SQIVND (reference sequence). Trimming took 7 bases from V and 5 from J, leaving 12 bases between them. This CDR3 is 13 amino acids long. Here the CDR3 reads CASTTTGYQPQHF. CDR3 DNA sequence: TGTGCCAGTACTACAACAGGGTATCAGCCCCAGCATTTT.

The chain has TRBV7-9 and TRBJ2-6, with TRBD1 matching over 7 bases. The ends lost 1 base at V and 3 bases at J; junction bases unmatched: 9. There are 18 residues in the CDR3. From germline, CDR1 is SEHNR and CDR2 FQNEAQ (reference sequence). CDR3 DNA sequence: TGTGCCAGCAGCTTAGGTGAGACAGGGTCCTATGGGGCCAACGTCCTGACTTTC. Translated: CASSLGETGSYGANVLTF.

This chain uses TRBV27 with TRBJ1-2, with D possibly TRBD1 on 6 matching bases. This CDR3 region has 17 residues. Germline CDR1 is MNHEY and CDR2 is SMNVEV (reference sequence). V lost 3 bases and J 4 bases, leaving 21 bases between the germline ends. The CDR3 sequence: CASSFRDTVPAIYGYTF. Here the CDR3 DNA reads TGTGCCAGCAGTTTCCGGGACACCGTTCCCGCCATCTATGGCTACACCTTC.

This rearrangement joins TRBV28 to TRBJ2-1; 7 bases match TRBD1. CDR3 size: 13 residues. V was pared by 4 bases and J by 7 bases, with 4 bases of the junction left unmatched. CDR1 is MDHEN, CDR2 SYDVKM, per germline. The CDR3 here is CASSSTGANEQFF. CDR3 DNA: TGTGCCAGCAGTTCCACAGGGGCGAATGAGCAGTTCTTC.

V gene TRBV10-3 combines with J gene TRBJ1-1; TRBD1 is a possible D gene (5 bases). The CDR3 runs 16 residues. Trimming took 0 bases from V and 5 from J, leaving 16 bases between them. Looked up from germline, CDR1 is ENHRY and CDR2 is SYGVKD. CDR3 loop: CAISESVANRGTEAFF. CDR3 in DNA: TGTGCCATCAGTGAGTCCGTAGCCAATCGGGGGACTGAAGCTTTCTTT.

The chain uses TRBV7-8 and TRBJ1-1, with no clear D. V lost 0 bases and J 1 base, leaving 3 bases between the germline ends. The CDR3 is made up of 13 amino acids. In germline, CDR1 is SGHVS, CDR2 FQNEAQ. The CDR3 region is CASSLAGNTEAFF. The CDR3 region has the DNA TGTGCCAGCAGCTTAGCCGGGAACACTGAAGCTTTCTTT.

V and J are TRBV5-1 and TRBJ2-4; D call uncertain. V lost 4 bases to trimming and J lost 3 bases, with 11 bases between them. The CDR3 runs to 14 residues. In germline, CDR1 is SGHRS, CDR2 YFSETQ. CDR3 in DNA: TGCGCCAGCAGCCCTGACGCCGTCAAAAACATTCAGTACTTC. Translating it yields CASSPDAVKNIQYF.

The chain employs TRBV7-3 and TRBJ2-3; tentative D call: TRBD2 (6 bases). The germline V gene encodes CDR1 SGHTA and CDR2 FQGTGA. V was shortened by 5 bases and J by 2 bases, with 14 bases between the two germline ends. The CDR3 has 15 residues. CDR3 amino acids: CASSRGAGPTDTQYF. Here the CDR3 DNA reads TGTGCCAGCAGCCGGGGAGCGGGCCCCACAGATACGCAGTATTTT.

This chain uses TRBV28 with TRBJ2-7; D call uncertain. Germline V lookup: CDR1 MDHEN, CDR2 SYDVKM. CDR3 length equals 13 residues. V lost 1 base, J lost 6 bases, and 10 bases lay in between. CDR3 DNA sequence: TGTGCCAGCAGTTTATCCCCAAGTCGCGAGCAGTACTTC. This gives the protein CASSLSPSREQYF.

This clone was counted once. This chain connects TRBV5-4 to TRBJ2-1; TRBD2 aligns across 10 bases. V trimming: 4 bases; J trimming: 7 bases; junction bases outside the gene matches: 23. Germline V CDR1 and CDR2: SGHNT, YYREEE (reference sequence). The CDR3 runs 20 residues. CDR3 bases: TGTGCCAGCAGCCCCCTACCGGGACTAGCGTCCCTCGCTGGGTGGAATGAGCAGTTCTTC. Translation gives CASSPLPGLASLAGWNEQFF.

The genes are TRBV30 and TRBJ1-5; TRBD1 might be the D (5 bases). V was cut by 4 bases and J by 2 bases, with 12 bases left in between. The CDR3 is 14 residues long. Germline CDR1 reads GTSNPN; CDR2 reads SVGIG (reference sequence). In nucleotides, the CDR3 is TGTGCCTGGAATGTTTTGGGACGCAATCAGCCCCAGCATTTT. This codes for CAWNVLGRNQPQHF.